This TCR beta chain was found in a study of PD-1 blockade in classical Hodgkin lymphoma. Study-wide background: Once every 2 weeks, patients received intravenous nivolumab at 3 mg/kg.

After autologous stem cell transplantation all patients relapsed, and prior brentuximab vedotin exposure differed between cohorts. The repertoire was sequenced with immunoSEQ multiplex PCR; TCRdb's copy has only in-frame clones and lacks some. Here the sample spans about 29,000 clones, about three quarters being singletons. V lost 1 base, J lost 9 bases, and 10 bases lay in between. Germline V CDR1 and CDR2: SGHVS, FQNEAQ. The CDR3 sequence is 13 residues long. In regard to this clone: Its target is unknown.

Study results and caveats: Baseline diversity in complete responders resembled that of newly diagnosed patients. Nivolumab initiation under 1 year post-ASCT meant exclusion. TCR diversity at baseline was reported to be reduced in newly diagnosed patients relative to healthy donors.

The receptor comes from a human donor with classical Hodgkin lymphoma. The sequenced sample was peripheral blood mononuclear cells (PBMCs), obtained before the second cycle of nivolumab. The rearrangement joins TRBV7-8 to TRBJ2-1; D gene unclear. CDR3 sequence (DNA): TGTGCCAGCAGCTTAGGTACGCTTAGTGAGCAGTTCTTC. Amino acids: CASSLGTLSEQFF. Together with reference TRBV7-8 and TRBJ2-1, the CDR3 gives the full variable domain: GAGVSQSPRYKVAKRGQDVALRCDPISGHVSLFWYQQALGQGPEFLTYFQNEAQLDKSGLPSDRFFAERPEGSVSTLKIQRTQQEDSAVYLCASSLGTLSEQFFGPGTRLTVL.